Detailed here is one T cell receptor beta chain. Sequencing ends 3 residues short of the CDR3 end; the germline J gene provides the rest. This record belongs to a study of T cells in women clearing cervical HPV infection. The CDR3 runs to 14 residues. Germline CDR1 is SGHTA and CDR2 is FQGNSA. Generated by immunoSEQ multiplex PCR, the TCRdb table keeps only in-frame clones and is missing some. This repertoire includes approximately 16,000 clones. This TCR derives from a woman between 18 and 75 years old with a cervical HPV16 infection that either progressed to CIN3+ or cleared (not recorded which). The specimen was blood buffy coat. The V and J genes are TRBV7-2 and TRBJ1-6; a weak D match, TRBD1 (5 bases). The sequenced CDR3 bases are TGTGCCAGCAGCTTGGGGGGATTTGACGCGGCC. Amino acid sequence: CASSLGGFDAA. From start to end, the CDR3 is CASSLGGFDAALHF.